This T cell receptor beta chain comes out of a study of blood T cell repertoires in COVID-19. Turning to the study itself: Acute and convalescent COVID-19 samples came from the United States, Italy and Spain.

Per the study methods: Reference gene primer amplification yielded estimated nucleated cell counts. Generated by immunoSEQ multiplex PCR, the TCRdb table keeps only in-frame clones and is missing some. V and J calls and clone size are copied from that table; D and trimming were computed from the DNA. The sample includes 300,000 to 350,000 clones, about 87% of them seen just once. Participant-given clinical history determined each cohort assignment. Recovered Cohort 3 donors showed two negative PCRs, clearance, or symptom resolution. CDR1 and CDR2 (germline): MDHEN, SYDVKM. The V end lost 4 bases, the J end lost 4 bases, and 13 bases lay between the germline ends. This CDR3 comprises 14 residues.

The chain is built from TRBV28 and TRBJ2-5; D might be TRBD2 (5 bases). The sequence derives from a young man who had recovered from COVID-19. Sequenced sample: PBMCs or T cells enriched from blood (not recorded which). The CDR3 here is CASSSVRGRETQYF. In nucleotides, the CDR3 is TGTGCCAGCAGTTCTGTGAGAGGGCGAGAGACCCAGTACTTC.